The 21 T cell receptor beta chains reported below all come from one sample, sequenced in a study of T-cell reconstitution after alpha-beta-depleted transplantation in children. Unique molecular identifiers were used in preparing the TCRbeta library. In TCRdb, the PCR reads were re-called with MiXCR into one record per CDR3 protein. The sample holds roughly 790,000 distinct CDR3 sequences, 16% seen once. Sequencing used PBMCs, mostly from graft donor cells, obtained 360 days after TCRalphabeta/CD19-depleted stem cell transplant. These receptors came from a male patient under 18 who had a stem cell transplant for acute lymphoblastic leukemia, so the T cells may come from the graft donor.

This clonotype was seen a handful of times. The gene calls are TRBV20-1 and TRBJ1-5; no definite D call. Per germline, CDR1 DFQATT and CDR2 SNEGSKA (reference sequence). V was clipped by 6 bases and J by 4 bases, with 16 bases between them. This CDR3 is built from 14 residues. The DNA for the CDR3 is TGCAGTGCCCAGGCGACAACATCTAATCAGCCCCAGCATTTT. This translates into CSAQATTSNQPQHF.

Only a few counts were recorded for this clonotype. The CDR3 region is CASSYSIGPSGSPYEQYF. CDR3 coding DNA: TGTGCCAGCAGTTACTCGATTGGTCCTAGCGGGAGCCCCTACGAGCAGTACTTC. The V gene is TRBV6-2 or TRBV6-3, the J gene TRBJ2-7; 10 bases are a match to TRBD2. Per germline, CDR1 MNHEY and CDR2 SVGEGT. V shed 0 bases, J shed 2 bases, and the junction held 10 bases outside the gene matches. CDR3 length: 18 residues.

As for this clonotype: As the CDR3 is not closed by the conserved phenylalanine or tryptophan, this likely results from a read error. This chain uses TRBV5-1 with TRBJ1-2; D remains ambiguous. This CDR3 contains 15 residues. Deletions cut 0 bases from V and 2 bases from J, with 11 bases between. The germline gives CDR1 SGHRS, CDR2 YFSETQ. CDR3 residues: CASSLGRHQNYGYTC. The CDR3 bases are TGCGCCAGCAGCTTGGGCCGACACCAAAACTATGGCTACACCTGC.

The CDR3 reads CASSHTINQPQHF. Written as DNA, the CDR3 is TGCGCCAGCAGCCACACTATAAATCAGCCCCAGCATTTT. The chain links TRBV4-1 to TRBJ1-5; D remains unclear. In germline, CDR1 is MGHRA, CDR2 YSYEKL. The length of the CDR3 is 13 residues. V was shortened by 3 bases and J by 4 bases, with 7 bases between the two germline ends.

CDR3 in amino acids: CASSFGAGRYEQFF. As DNA, the CDR3 is TGTGCCAGCAGCTTCGGAGCAGGGAGGTATGAGCAGTTCTTC. This chain connects TRBV12-3 or TRBV12-4 to TRBJ2-1; weak D call: TRBD2 (6 bases). CDR3 length equals 14 residues. Trimming left V 6 bases short and J 8 bases short, with 17 bases between.

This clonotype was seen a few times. DNA for the CDR3: TGCGCCAGCAGCCAAGGGTCCCCGCGGGACGAGCAGTACTTC. Protein sequence: CASSQGSPRDEQYF. The V call is TRBV4-1, the J call TRBJ2-7; a weak D match, TRBD2 (5 bases). The V end lost 1 base, the J end lost 5 bases, and 12 bases lay between the germline ends. The CDR3 totals 14 residues. The V gene's germline CDR1 is MGHRA and CDR2 YSYEKL.

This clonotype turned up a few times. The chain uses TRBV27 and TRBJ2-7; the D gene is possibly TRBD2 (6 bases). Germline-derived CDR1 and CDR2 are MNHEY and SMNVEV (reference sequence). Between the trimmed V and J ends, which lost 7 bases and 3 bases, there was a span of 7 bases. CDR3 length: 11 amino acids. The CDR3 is CASMGGYEQYF. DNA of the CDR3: TGTGCCAGCATGGGGGGCTACGAGCAGTACTTC.

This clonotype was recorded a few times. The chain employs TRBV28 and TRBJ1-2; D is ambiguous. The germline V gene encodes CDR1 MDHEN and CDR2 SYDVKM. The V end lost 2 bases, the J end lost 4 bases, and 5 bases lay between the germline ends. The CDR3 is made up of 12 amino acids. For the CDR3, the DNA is TGTGCCAGCAGTTTAAGTCCCTATGGCTACACCTTC. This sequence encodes CASSLSPYGYTF.

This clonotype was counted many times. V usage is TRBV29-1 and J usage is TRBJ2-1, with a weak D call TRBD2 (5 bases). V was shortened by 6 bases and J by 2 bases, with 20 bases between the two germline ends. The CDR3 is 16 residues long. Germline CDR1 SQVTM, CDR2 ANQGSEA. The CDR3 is CSVEGNFRDTYNEQFF. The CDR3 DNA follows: TGCAGCGTAGAGGGCAACTTCAGAGATACCTACAATGAGCAGTTCTTC.

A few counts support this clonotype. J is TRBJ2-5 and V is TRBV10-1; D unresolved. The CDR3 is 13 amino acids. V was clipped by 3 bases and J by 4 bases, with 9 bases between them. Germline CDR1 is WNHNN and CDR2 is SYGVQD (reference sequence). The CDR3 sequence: CASSDRRLETQYF. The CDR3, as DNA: TGCGCCAGCAGTGATCGACGGTTAGAGACCCAGTACTTC.

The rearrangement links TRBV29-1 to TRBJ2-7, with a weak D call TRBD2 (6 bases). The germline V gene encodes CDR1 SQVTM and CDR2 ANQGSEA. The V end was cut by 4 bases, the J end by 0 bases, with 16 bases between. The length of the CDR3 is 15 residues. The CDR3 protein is CSVVLEGSSSYEQYF. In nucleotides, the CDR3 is TGCAGCGTTGTTTTGGAGGGCTCCAGCTCCTACGAGCAGTACTTC.

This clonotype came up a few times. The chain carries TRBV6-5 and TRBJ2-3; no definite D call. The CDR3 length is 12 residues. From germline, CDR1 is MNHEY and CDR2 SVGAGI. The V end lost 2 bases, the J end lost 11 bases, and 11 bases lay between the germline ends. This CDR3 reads CASSYNGRGQYF. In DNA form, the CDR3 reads TGTGCCAGCAGTTACAATGGGCGAGGGCAGTATTTT.

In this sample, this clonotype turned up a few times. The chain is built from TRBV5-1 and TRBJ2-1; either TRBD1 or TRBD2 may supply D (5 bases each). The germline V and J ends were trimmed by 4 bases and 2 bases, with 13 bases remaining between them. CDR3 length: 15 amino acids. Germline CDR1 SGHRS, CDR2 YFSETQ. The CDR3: CASSPRDGAYNEQFF. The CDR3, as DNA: TGCGCCAGCAGCCCCCGGGACGGGGCCTACAATGAGCAGTTCTTC.

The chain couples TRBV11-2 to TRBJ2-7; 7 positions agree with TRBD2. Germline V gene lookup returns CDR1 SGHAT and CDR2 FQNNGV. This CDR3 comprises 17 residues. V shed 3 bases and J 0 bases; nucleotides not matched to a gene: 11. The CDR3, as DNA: TGTGCCAGCAGCTTTTTATGGTCGGGGACTACCTCCTACGAGCAGTACTTC. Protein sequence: CASSFLWSGTTSYEQYF.

CDR3 nucleotides: TGTGCCAGCAGGCTTGACCCCGGGGGCCAGTACTTC. This encodes CASRLDPGGQYF. This chain uses TRBV25-1 with TRBJ2-5; D is possibly TRBD2 (6 bases). The CDR3 is made up of 12 amino acids. Deletions cut 6 bases from V and 10 bases from J, with 15 bases between. CDR1 and CDR2 (germline): MGHDK, SYGVNS.

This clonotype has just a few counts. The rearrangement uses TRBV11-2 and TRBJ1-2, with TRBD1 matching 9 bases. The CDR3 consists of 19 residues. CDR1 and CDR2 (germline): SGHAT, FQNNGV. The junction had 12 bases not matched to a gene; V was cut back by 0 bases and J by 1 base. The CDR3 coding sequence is TGTGCCAGCAGCTTAGATCTTTGGGGGACAGGGCATTTTAACTATGGCTACACCTTC. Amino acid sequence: CASSLDLWGTGHFNYGYTF.

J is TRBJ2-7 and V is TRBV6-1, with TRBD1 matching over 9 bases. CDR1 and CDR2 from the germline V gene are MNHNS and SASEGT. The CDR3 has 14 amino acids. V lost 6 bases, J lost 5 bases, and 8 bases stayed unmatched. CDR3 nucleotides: TGTGCCAGCAGCCCGGGACAGGGCGGTAACGAGCAGTACTTC. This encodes CASSPGQGGNEQYF.

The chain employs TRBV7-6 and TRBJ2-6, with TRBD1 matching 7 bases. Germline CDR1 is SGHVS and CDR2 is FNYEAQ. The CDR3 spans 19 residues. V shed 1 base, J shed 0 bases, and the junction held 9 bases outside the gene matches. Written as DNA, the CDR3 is TGTGCCAGCAGCTTAGGACCCGGGACAGTCGACTCTGGGGCCAACGTCCTGACTTTC. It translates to CASSLGPGTVDSGANVLTF.

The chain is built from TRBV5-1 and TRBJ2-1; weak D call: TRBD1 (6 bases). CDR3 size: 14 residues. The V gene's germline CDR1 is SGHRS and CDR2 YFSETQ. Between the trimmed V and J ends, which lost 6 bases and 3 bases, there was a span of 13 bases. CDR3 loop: CASTTGNVYNEQFF. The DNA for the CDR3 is TGCGCCAGCACGACAGGAAATGTCTACAATGAGCAGTTCTTC.

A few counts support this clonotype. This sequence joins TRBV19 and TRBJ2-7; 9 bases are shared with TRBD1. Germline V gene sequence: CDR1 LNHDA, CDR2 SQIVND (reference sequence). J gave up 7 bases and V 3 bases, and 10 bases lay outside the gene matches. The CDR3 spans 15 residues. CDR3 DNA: TGTGCCAGTAGTATCCGGGGACAGGGAGGTGGAGAGCAGTACTTC. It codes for CASSIRGQGGGEQYF.

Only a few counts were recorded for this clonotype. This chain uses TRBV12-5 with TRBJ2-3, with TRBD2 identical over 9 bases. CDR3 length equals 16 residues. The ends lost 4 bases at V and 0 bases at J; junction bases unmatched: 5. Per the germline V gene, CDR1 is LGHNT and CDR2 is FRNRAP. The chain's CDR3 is CASGSGLATSTDTQYF. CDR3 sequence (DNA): TGTGCTAGTGGTTCCGGACTAGCGACTAGCACAGATACGCAGTATTTT.